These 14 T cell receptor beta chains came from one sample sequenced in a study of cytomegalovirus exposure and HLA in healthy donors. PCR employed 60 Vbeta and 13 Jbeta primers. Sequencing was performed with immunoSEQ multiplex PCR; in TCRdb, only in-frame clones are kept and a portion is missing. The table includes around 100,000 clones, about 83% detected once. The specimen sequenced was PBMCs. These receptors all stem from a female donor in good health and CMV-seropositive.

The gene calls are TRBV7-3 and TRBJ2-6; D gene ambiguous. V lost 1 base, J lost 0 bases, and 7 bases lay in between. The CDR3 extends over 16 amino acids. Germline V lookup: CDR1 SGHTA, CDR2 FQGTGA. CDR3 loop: CASSLSHNSGANVLTF. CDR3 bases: TGTGCCAGCAGCTTAAGCCACAACTCTGGGGCCAACGTCCTGACTTTC.

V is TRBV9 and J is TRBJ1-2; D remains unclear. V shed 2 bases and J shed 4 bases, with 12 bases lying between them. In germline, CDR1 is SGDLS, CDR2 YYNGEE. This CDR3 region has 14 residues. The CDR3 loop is CASSVQEGPYGYTF. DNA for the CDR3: TGTGCCAGCAGCGTTCAGGAGGGCCCCTATGGCTACACCTTC.

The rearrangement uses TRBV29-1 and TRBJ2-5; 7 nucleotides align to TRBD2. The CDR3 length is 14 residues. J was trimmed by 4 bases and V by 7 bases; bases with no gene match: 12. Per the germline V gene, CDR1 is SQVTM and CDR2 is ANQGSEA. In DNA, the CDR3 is TGCAGCGCCCATTTCCTCTGGGGGGGAGAGACCCAGTACTTC. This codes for CSAHFLWGGETQYF.

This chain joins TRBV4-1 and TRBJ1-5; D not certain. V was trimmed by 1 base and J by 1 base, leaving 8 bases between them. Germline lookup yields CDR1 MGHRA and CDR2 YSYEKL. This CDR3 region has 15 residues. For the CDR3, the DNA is TGCGCCAGCAGCCAAGTCGGCAGGAGCAATCAGCCCCAGCATTTT. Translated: CASSQVGRSNQPQHF.

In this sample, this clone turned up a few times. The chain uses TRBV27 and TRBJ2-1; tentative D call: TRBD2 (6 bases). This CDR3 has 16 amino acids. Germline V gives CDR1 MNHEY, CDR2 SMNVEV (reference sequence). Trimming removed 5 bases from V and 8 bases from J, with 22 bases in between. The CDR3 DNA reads TGTGCCAGCAGTACTATACTAGCACTGAACTTATATGAGCAGTTCTTC. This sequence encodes CASSTILALNLYEQFF.

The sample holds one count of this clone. The CDR3 DNA reads TGTGCCAGCAGCTTAGAACTAGCGGGAGGTAAACACTACGAGCAGTACTTC. It translates to CASSLELAGGKHYEQYF. The chain links TRBV7-8 to TRBJ2-7; 12 bases map to TRBD2. Per the germline V gene, CDR1 is SGHVS and CDR2 is FQNEAQ. The CDR3 contains 17 residues. J was trimmed by 3 bases and V by 1 base; bases with no gene match: 7.

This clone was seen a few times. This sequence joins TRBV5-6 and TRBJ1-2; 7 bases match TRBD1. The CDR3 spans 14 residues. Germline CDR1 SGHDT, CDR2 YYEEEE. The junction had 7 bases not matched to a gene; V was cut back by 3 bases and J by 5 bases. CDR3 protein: CASSWSGGMYGYTF. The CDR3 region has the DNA TGTGCCAGCAGCTGGTCAGGGGGAATGTATGGCTACACCTTC.

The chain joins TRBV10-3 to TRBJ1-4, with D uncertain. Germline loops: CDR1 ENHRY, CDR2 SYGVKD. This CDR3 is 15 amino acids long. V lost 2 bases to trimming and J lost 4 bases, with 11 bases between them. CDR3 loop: CAISEGRAGNEKLFF. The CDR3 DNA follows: TGTGCCATCAGTGAGGGGAGGGCAGGTAATGAAAAACTGTTTTTT.

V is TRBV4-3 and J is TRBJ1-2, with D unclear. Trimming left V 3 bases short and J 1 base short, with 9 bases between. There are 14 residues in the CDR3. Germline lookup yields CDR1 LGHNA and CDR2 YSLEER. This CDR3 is CASSHRGINYGYTF. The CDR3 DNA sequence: TGCGCCAGCAGCCATAGAGGAATTAACTATGGCTACACCTTC.

The CDR3 coding sequence is TGTGCCAGCAGCTTATTTAGCGGGGGGGCCGGTGATACGCAGTATTTT. It encodes CASSLFSGGAGDTQYF. The chain carries TRBV7-9 and TRBJ2-3; 11 bases match TRBD2. After removal of 2 bases from V and 6 bases from J, the junction contained 7 bases not matched to a gene. CDR3 length: 16 amino acids. CDR1 and CDR2 from the germline V gene are SEHNR and FQNEAQ (reference sequence).

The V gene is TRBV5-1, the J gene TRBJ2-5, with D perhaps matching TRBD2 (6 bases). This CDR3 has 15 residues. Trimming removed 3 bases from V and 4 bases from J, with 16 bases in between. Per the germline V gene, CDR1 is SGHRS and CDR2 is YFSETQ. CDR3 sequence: CASSSIGAEGETQYF. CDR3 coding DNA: TGCGCCAGCAGCTCCATTGGGGCGGAGGGAGAGACCCAGTACTTC.

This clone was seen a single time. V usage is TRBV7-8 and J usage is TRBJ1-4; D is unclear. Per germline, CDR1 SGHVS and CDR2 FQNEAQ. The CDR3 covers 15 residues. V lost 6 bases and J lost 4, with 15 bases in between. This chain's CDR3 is CASRSNTVGNEKLFF. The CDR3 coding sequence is TGTGCCAGCAGATCCAACACAGTTGGTAATGAAAAACTGTTTTTT.

CDR3 nucleotide sequence: TGTGCCAGCAGCTTCCGGGACAGTAATGAAAAACTGTTTTTT. This codes for CASSFRDSNEKLFF. The rearrangement links TRBV7-9 to TRBJ1-4; 7 bases agree with TRBD1. The CDR3 runs to 14 residues. With V trimmed by 3 bases and J by 4 bases, 2 bases remained unmatched. The V gene's germline CDR1 is SEHNR and CDR2 FQNEAQ (reference sequence).

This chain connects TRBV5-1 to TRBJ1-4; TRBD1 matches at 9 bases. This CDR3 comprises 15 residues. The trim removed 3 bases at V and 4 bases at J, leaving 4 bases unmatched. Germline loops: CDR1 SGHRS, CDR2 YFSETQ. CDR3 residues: CASSSGDRDNEKLFF. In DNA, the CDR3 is TGCGCCAGCAGCTCGGGGGACAGGGATAATGAAAAACTGTTTTTT.